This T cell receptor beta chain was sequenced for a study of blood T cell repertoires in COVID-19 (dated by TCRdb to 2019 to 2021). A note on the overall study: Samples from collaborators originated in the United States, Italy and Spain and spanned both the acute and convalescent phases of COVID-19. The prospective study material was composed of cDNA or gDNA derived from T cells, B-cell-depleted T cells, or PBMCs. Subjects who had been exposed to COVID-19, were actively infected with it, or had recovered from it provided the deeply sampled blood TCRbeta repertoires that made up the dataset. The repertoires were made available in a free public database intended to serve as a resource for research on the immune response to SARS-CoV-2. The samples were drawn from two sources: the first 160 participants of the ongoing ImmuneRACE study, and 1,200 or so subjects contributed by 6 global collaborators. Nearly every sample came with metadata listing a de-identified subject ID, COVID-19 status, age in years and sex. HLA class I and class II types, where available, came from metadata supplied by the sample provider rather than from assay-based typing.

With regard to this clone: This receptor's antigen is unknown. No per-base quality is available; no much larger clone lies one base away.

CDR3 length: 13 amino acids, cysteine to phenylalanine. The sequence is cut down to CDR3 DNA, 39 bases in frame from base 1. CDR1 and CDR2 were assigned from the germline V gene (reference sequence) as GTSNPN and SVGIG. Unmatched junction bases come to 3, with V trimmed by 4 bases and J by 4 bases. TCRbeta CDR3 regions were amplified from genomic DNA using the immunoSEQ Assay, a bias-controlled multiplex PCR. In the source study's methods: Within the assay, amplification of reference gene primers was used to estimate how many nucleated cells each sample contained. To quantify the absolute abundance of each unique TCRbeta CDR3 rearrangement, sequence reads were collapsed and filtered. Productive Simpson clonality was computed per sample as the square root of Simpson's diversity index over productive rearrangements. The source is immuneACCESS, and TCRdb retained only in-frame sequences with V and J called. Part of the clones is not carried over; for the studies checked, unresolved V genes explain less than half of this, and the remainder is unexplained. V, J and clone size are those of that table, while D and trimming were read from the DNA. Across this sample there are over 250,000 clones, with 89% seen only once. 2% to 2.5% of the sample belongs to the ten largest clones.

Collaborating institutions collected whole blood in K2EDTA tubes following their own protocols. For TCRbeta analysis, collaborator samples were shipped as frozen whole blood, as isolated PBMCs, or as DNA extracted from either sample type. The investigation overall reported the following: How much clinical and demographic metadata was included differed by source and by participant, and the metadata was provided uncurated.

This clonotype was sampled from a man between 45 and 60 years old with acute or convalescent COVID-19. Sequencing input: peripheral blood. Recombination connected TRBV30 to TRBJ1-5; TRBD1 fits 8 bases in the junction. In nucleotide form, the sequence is TGTGCCTGGACAACAGGGGGGAATCAGCCCCAGCATTTT. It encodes CAWTTGGNQPQHF.